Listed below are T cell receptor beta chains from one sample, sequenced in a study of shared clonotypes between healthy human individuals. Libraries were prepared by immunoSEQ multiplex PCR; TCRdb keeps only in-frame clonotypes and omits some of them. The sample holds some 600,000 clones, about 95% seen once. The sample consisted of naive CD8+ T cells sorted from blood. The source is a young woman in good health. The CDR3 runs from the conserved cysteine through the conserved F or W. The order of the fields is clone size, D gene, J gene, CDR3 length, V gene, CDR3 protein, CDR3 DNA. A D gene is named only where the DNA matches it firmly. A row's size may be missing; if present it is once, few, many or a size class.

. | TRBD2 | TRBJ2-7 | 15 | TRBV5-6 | CASSTGTSFHYEQYF | TGTGCCAGCAGCACCGGGACTAGCTTTCACTACGAGCAGTACTTC
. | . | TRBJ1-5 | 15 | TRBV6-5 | CASSTRGSSNQPQHF | TGTGCCAGCAGTACCCGGGGGAGTAGCAATCAGCCCCAGCATTTT
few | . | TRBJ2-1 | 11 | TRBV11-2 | CASSLWVEQFF | TGTGCCAGCAGCTTATGGGTTGAGCAGTTCTTC
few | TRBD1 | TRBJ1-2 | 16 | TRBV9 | CASSPSRGQTNYGYTF | TGTGCCAGCAGTCCCTCACGGGGACAGACTAACTATGGCTACACCTTC
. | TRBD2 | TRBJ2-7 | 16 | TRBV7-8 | CASSHELAAPAYEQYF | TGTGCCAGCAGCCACGAACTAGCGGCGCCCGCCTACGAGCAGTACTTC
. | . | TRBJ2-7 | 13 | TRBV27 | CASSHGLTYEQYF | TGTGCCAGCAGTCACGGCCTGACCTACGAGCAGTACTTC
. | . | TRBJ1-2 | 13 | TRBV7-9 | CASSSVSNYGYTF | TGTGCCAGCAGCTCGGTTTCTAACTATGGCTACACCTTC
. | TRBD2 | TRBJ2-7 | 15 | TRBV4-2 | CASSQTSGTSDEQYF | TGTGCCAGCAGCCAAACTAGCGGGACCTCCGACGAGCAGTACTTC
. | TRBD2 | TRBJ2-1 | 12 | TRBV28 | CATTSGYNEQFF | TGTGCTACGACTAGCGGTTACAATGAGCAGTTCTTC
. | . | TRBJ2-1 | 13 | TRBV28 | CASSFGLSNEQFF | TGTGCCAGCAGTTTCGGACTTTCCAATGAGCAGTTCTTC
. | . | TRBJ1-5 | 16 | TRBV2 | CASSESWVGSNQPQHF | TGTGCCAGCAGTGAAAGTTGGGTGGGGAGCAATCAGCCCCAGCATTTT
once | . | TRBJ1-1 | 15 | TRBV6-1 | CASSDLGPENTEAFF | TGTGCCAGCAGTGATCTGGGCCCGGAGAACACTGAAGCTTTCTTT
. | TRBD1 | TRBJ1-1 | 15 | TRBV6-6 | CASSVGQGDNTEAFF | TGTGCCAGCAGTGTTGGACAGGGGGACAACACTGAAGCTTTCTTT
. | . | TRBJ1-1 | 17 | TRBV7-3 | CASSSAPIRGVATEAFF | TGTGCCAGCAGCTCAGCACCTATCCGGGGAGTCGCCACTGAAGCTTTCTTT
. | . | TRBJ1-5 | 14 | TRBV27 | CASSGGSGNQPQHF | TGTGCCAGCAGTGGGGGGTCGGGCAATCAGCCCCAGCATTTT
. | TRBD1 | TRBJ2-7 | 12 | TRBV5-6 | CASSDTGAEQYF | TGTGCCAGCAGCGATACAGGGGCCGAGCAGTACTTC
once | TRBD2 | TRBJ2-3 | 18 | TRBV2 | CASSTTGTSGVSTDTQYF | TGTGCCAGCAGTACAACGGGGACTAGCGGGGTGAGCACAGATACGCAGTATTTT
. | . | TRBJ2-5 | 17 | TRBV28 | CASSLGSQGYGQETQYF | TGTGCCAGCAGTTTAGGGTCCCAGGGGTACGGCCAAGAGACCCAGTACTTC
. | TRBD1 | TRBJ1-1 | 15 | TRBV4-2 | CASSQPRGRDTEAFF | TGTGCCAGCAGCCAACCCAGGGGGCGCGACACTGAAGCTTTCTTT
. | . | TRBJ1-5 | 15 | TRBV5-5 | CASSLSGYSNQPQHF | TGTGCCAGCAGCTTGTCGGGGTATAGCAATCAGCCCCAGCATTTT
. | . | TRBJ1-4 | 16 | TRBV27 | CASSLSPGATNEKLFF | TGTGCCAGCAGTTTATCACCAGGAGCAACTAATGAAAAACTGTTTTTT
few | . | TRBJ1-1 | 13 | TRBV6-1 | CASSEALLGEAFF | TGTGCCAGCAGTGAAGCGCTGTTGGGGGAGGCTTTCTTT
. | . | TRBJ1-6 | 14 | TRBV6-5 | CASSYRAGNSPLHF | TGTGCCAGCAGTTACAGGGCTGGGAATTCACCCCTCCACTTT
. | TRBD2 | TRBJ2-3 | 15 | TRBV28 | CASSFGREGTDTQYF | TGTGCCAGCAGTTTTGGGCGGGAGGGCACAGATACGCAGTATTTT
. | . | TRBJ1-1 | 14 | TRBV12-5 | CASGLTGSDTEAFF | TGTGCTAGTGGTTTAACCGGAAGTGACACTGAAGCTTTCTTT
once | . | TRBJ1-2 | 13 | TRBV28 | CASSYSGTMDYTF | TGTGCCAGCAGTTATTCAGGGACGATGGACTACACCTTC
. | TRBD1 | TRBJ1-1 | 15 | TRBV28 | CASSPTGIMNTEAFF | TGTGCCAGCAGTCCGACAGGGATAATGAACACTGAAGCTTTCTTT
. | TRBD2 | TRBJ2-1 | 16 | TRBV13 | CASSSPWGGGYNEQFF | TGTGCCAGCAGCTCCCCTTGGGGGGGAGGATACAATGAGCAGTTCTTC